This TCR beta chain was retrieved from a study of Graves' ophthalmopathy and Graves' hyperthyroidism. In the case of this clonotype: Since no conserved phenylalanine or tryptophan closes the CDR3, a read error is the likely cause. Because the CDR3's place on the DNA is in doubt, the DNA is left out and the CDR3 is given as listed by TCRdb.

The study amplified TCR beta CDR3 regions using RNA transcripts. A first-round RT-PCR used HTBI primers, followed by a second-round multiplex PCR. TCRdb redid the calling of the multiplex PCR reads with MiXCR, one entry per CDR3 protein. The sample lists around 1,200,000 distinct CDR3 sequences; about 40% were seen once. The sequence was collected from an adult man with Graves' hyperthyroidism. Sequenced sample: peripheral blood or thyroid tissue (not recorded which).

The CDR3 spells CSAKTGTY. The J gene is TRBJ1-2, the V gene TRBV20-1; the D call of TRBD1 is as the table states it, not checked on the DNA. Germline assignment: CDR1 DFQATT and CDR2 SNEGSKA (reference sequence). The CDR3 contains 8 residues when both ends are counted.